The rows below give T cell receptor beta chains drawn from one sample of a study of blood T cell repertoires in COVID-19. Assay used: immunoSEQ multiplex PCR; TCRdb lists only in-frame clones, some missing. The sample records just over 75,000 clones, roughly 89% being singletons. The material sequenced was peripheral blood. These receptors originate from a man aged 45-65 years with acute or convalescent COVID-19. Each CDR3 is given with its conserved first and last residue. D genes are given only for firm matches.

j_call cdr3_length v_call d_call cdr3_aa
TRBJ2-3 15 TRBV18 . CASSPPARGGDTQYF
TRBJ1-4 14 TRBV6-5 . CASSRTETNEKLFF
TRBJ2-3 13 TRBV27 . CASSLERGDTQYF
TRBJ1-1 13 TRBV27 . CASSLYRGTEAFF
TRBJ2-7 13 TRBV11-3 . CASAVIAPYEQYF
TRBJ1-6 13 TRBV5-1 . CASSWTEEFPLHF
TRBJ1-1 15 TRBV9 . CASSVEGRVRTEAFF
TRBJ2-3 16 TRBV30 TRBD2 CAWSVGQLAGGPTQYF
TRBJ2-1 16 TRBV7-3 . CASSLSAGASANEQFF
TRBJ2-1 15 TRBV28 . CASSGRSTGQNEQFF
TRBJ1-4 13 TRBV12-3/TRBV12-4 . CASSLASNEKLFF
TRBJ2-7 13 TRBV4-2 . CASSQLEGPEQYF
TRBJ2-2 13 TRBV11-2 . CASRTGLTGELFF
TRBJ2-1 17 TRBV19 . CASSTPAGGGNLNEQFF
TRBJ2-2 16 TRBV29-1 . CSVPGSTGSGTGELFF
TRBJ2-7 13 TRBV28 . CASRSDGPYEQYF
TRBJ1-1 13 TRBV27 . CASTDIPATEAFF
TRBJ2-7 14 TRBV3-1/TRBV3-2 TRBD1 CASSRGQGPYEQYF
TRBJ1-1 12 TRBV12-3/TRBV12-4 . CATRKQNTEAFF
TRBJ2-7 12 TRBV5-1 . CASSLFGYEQYF
TRBJ1-3 19 TRBV7-9 . CASSLAQKGLKRSGNTIYF
TRBJ2-2 17 TRBV7-2 TRBD1 CASSSRGQGLQRGELFF
TRBJ2-3 15 TRBV27 . CASSLSLGGADTQYF
TRBJ2-2 15 TRBV29-1 . CSVGPLSQLDGELFF
TRBJ1-4 13 TRBV29-1 TRBD1 CSVYRGVDEKLFF
TRBJ2-2 16 TRBV9 TRBD2 CASSVVLAGNTGELFF
TRBJ2-5 15 TRBV7-9 . CASSLTGSLQETQYF
TRBJ2-6 19 TRBV5-1 TRBD1 CASSSGQGPKRTGANVLTF
TRBJ1-6 19 TRBV5-6 . CASSLRMVGRGSYNSPLHF
TRBJ1-6 14 TRBV7-2 TRBD1 CASSPGTENSPLHF
TRBJ1-1 13 TRBV18 . CASSPGLRTEAFF
TRBJ2-7 15 TRBV7-2 . CASSLGVASSYEQYF
TRBJ1-1 14 TRBV4-3 . CASSQDSVNTEAFF
TRBJ1-4 14 TRBV10-3 TRBD1 CAIRDPGQGEKLFF
TRBJ1-3 15 TRBV6-5 . CASRKGRTSGNTIYF
TRBJ1-6 14 TRBV6-1 TRBD1 CASSERRGNSPLHF
TRBJ2-2 14 TRBV4-3 . CASSWGAATGELFF
TRBJ2-5 11 TRBV7-9 . CASSPQETQYF
TRBJ2-1 16 TRBV7-8 TRBD2 CASSLAGLAGVNEQFF
TRBJ2-5 16 TRBV9 TRBD2 CASSVGGGGTTESQYF
TRBJ2-2 13 TRBV30 . CAWSHGGTGELFF
TRBJ2-1 12 TRBV12-3/TRBV12-4 TRBD2 CASRPTGGEQFF
TRBJ1-1 13 TRBV29-1 . CSGEENMNTEAFF
TRBJ1-1 13 TRBV6-5 . CASSYQGVGEAFF
TRBJ2-1 16 TRBV6-1 TRBD1 CASSGLTGGTYNEQFF
TRBJ2-1 17 TRBV3-1/TRBV3-2 TRBD2 CASSQVTTGLAYNEQFF
TRBJ1-1 14 TRBV4-3 . CASSQDEQLTEAFF
TRBJ2-2 16 TRBV6-2/TRBV6-3 . CASSYIGDPSTGELFF
TRBJ2-1 16 TRBV4-1 . CASSQEGAPPLNEQFF
TRBJ2-7 15 TRBV11-3 TRBD2 CASSSRAGALPEQYF
TRBJ2-5 14 TRBV5-4 TRBD1 CASSGGQGEETQYF
TRBJ1-5 16 TRBV19 . CATLFTGGGDNQPQHF
TRBJ2-1 15 TRBV6-2/TRBV6-3 TRBD1 CASSYSGTGVNEQFF
TRBJ1-3 15 TRBV4-2 . CASSQDRGRGNTIYF